This record covers a single T cell receptor (beta chain). Germline assignment: CDR1 LGHNA and CDR2 YNFKEQ. Trimming cost V 4 bases and J 0 bases, with 14 bases left between them. The CDR3 spans 16 residues. The sample is drawn from a study of blood T cell repertoires in COVID-19. In the study overall: Samples of COVID-19 (acute and convalescent) were obtained from the United States, Italy and Spain. PBMCs, B-cell-depleted T cells, or T cells provided the cDNA or gDNA that made up the material.

Original processing notes: Researchers report that nucleated cell counts were estimated from reference gene primer amplification. Profiling relied on immunoSEQ multiplex PCR, and the TCRdb table lists in-frame clones only, not all of them. D and trimming were read from the DNA, whereas the V and J calls and clone size are those reported in that table. The table has more than 100,000 clones, about 82% seen once. The V and J genes are TRBV4-2 and TRBJ2-3; D is perhaps TRBD2 (6 bases). Sequenced input: peripheral blood. The source of this sequence is a man aged 55 to 69 with active or convalescent COVID-19. CDR3 protein: CASSPGRSSSTDTQYF. The CDR3 nucleotides are TGTGCCAGCAGCCCTGGGAGGAGCTCTAGCACAGATACGCAGTATTTT.